The entry below gives a single T cell receptor (beta chain) sequence along with its context. These data originate in a study of blood T cell repertoires in COVID-19. Across the whole study: Some COVID-19 samples were acute and others convalescent; all came from the United States, Italy and Spain. Sources were T cells, B-cell-depleted T cells, or PBMCs; the material itself was cDNA or gDNA.

Per the original data handling: Amplifying reference gene primers gave estimates of nucleated cell counts. The protocol was immunoSEQ multiplex PCR, while the TCRdb copy is restricted to in-frame clones and leaves out a portion. V and J calls plus clone size are reproduced from that table; the DNA served to infer D and trimming. The data contain roughly 200,000 clones, roughly 90% of them singletons. The sequenced sample consisted of peripheral blood. This sequence originates from a man over 45 with acute or convalescent COVID-19.

The DNA for the CDR3 is TGCGCCAGCTACTTAAGCGGCAGAGAGACCCAGTACTTC. Its protein product is CASYLSGRETQYF. This sequence joins TRBV5-1 and TRBJ2-5; the D gene is possibly TRBD2 (5 bases). Germline V CDR1 and CDR2: SGHRS, YFSETQ. This CDR3 contains 13 residues. V was trimmed by 7 bases and J by 4 bases, leaving 14 bases between them.